The present T cell receptor beta chain was sequenced within a study of beta chain features in type 1 diabetes. Study-wide context: Across the samples, roughly 98 million sorted cells were examined in total.

Via the markers CD45RO/CCR7/CD25/CD127/CD95/CD27, stem cell-like memory, regulatory, central memory and naive CD4+ cells were sorted. Of the isolated RNA, all was reverse transcribed, and so the sequenced material was expressed TCRB transcripts. TCRdb keeps only in-frame clones here, not all; method: immunoSEQ multiplex PCR. This sample carries more than 300,000 clones, roughly 13% of them seen once, and the ten largest clones take over 0.008%. Study results and caveats: When cDNA is sequenced, cells with high TCR expression could be over-represented. Any role of HLA type in TCRB rearrangement remained unresolved here. Across all four CD4+ subsets, people with type 1 diabetes showed modestly shorter TCRB CDR3s.

Worth noting for this clone: Its antigen is not identified.

This clonotype originated in a woman between 18 and 30 years old with type 1 diabetes. Sequenced material: naive CD4+ T cells from blood.

The chain's CDR3 is CASSKNHRDRGNEQFF. In DNA form, the CDR3 reads TGTGCCAGCAGCAAAAATCACCGGGACAGGGGCAATGAGCAGTTCTTC. The chain couples TRBV21-1 to TRBJ2-1; the D call in the table, TRBD1, was not verified against the DNA. TRBV21-1 counts as a pseudogene. The CDR3 has 16 amino acids.